The T cell receptor (beta chain) described here comes from a study of T cells in Graves' hyperthyroidism and ophthalmopathy. Study-wide results and caveats: The model foresaw ophthalmopathy a median roughly 6 months prior to onset.

The TCR beta CDR3 regions underwent amplification using RNA transcripts as the source. HTBI primers were the set used in a first-round RT-PCR of the TCR CDR3. Using its own MiXCR run on the multiplex PCR reads, TCRdb lists one record per CDR3 protein. The table includes around 420,000 distinct CDR3 sequences, approximately 13% detected once. Germline-derived CDR1 and CDR2 are MDHEN and SYDVKM. The CDR3 has 14 amino acids. Between the trimmed V and J ends, which lost 5 bases and 7 bases, there was a span of 15 bases. The table lists this clonotype with many counts. What it binds is unknown. The sequence came from a woman between 18 and 30 years old with Graves' hyperthyroidism. Sequenced material: blood. The chain uses TRBV28 and TRBJ2-1; the D gene is possibly TRBD2 (5 bases). CDR3 in amino acids: CASSPILVSNEQFF. The DNA of the CDR3 is TGTGCCAGCAGTCCGATACTAGTTAGTAATGAGCAGTTCTTC.